A selection of T cell receptor beta chains follows, all from one sample in a study of blood T cell repertoires in COVID-19. TCRdb's table, derived via immunoSEQ multiplex PCR, lists solely in-frame clones and lacks some. Of over 130,000 clones detected, about four fifths appear once; the ten largest clones hold 4%. The sample consisted of peripheral blood. Every receptor here comes from a woman aged 60-75 years with acute or convalescent COVID-19. Each CDR3 is given with its conserved first and last residue. A D gene is named only where the DNA matches it firmly. For some rows the clone size is stated as once, few or many, or as a class when expanded; others skip it.

J gene: TRBJ2-7
clone size: once
D gene: .
V gene: TRBV7-2
CDR3 protein: CASSPRVSYEQYF
CDR3 DNA: TGTGCCAGCAGCCCGAGGGTCTCCTACGAGCAGTACTTC

J gene: TRBJ2-4
clone size: once
D gene: .
V gene: TRBV2
CDR3 protein: CASSEVDTARYF
CDR3 DNA: TGTGCCAGCAGTGAAGTAGATACAGCCCGGTACTTC

J gene: TRBJ1-1
clone size: .
D gene: .
V gene: TRBV28
CDR3 protein: CATRTEPMNTEAFF
CDR3 DNA: TGTGCCACTCGGACAGAACCTATGAACACTGAAGCTTTCTTT

J gene: TRBJ2-2
clone size: once
D gene: .
V gene: TRBV6-2/TRBV6-3
CDR3 protein: CASSGLGGELFF
CDR3 DNA: TGTGCCAGCAGTGGGCTTGGTGGGGAGCTGTTTTTT

J gene: TRBJ2-2
clone size: .
D gene: TRBD2
V gene: TRBV6-4
CDR3 protein: CASSDLAGGAGELFF
CDR3 DNA: TGTGCCAGCAGTGACCTAGCGGGAGGCGCCGGGGAGCTGTTTTTT

J gene: TRBJ2-7
clone size: once
D gene: TRBD2
V gene: TRBV2
CDR3 protein: CASGRLASLNEQYF
CDR3 DNA: TGTGCCAGCGGGAGACTAGCATCATTAAACGAGCAGTACTTC

J gene: TRBJ2-1
clone size: .
D gene: .
V gene: TRBV11-2
CDR3 protein: CASSLDSGGRNEQFF
CDR3 DNA: TGTGCCAGCAGCTTAGATTCCGGGGGTCGCAATGAGCAGTTCTTC

J gene: TRBJ2-3
clone size: .
D gene: .
V gene: TRBV5-4
CDR3 protein: CASSLAAGSSTDTQYF
CDR3 DNA: TGTGCCAGCAGCTTGGCCGCGGGGTCTAGCACAGATACGCAGTATTTT

J gene: TRBJ2-5
clone size: .
D gene: .
V gene: TRBV28
CDR3 protein: CASSPPGGGVRLRETQYF
CDR3 DNA: TGTGCCAGCAGTCCCCCAGGTGGGGGCGTCAGGCTGCGGGAGACCCAGTACTTC

J gene: TRBJ1-2
clone size: .
D gene: TRBD1
V gene: TRBV28
CDR3 protein: CASSPHPGQGAFRYGYTF
CDR3 DNA: TGTGCCAGCAGTCCTCACCCGGGACAGGGGGCGTTTAGGTATGGCTACACCTTC

J gene: TRBJ2-4
clone size: .
D gene: TRBD2
V gene: TRBV5-4
CDR3 protein: CASSLGAAGGGAKNIQYF
CDR3 DNA: TGTGCCAGCAGCTTGGGGGCGGCGGGAGGAGGAGCCAAAAACATTCAGTACTTC

J gene: TRBJ1-6
clone size: .
D gene: .
V gene: TRBV4-3
CDR3 protein: CASSHTFALKESPLHF
CDR3 DNA: TGCGCCAGCAGCCACACATTTGCTTTGAAGGAGTCACCCCTCCACTTT

J gene: TRBJ1-4
clone size: .
D gene: TRBD1
V gene: TRBV2
CDR3 protein: CATRTGEGDEKLFF
CDR3 DNA: TGTGCCACTCGGACAGGGGAAGGAGATGAAAAACTGTTTTTT

J gene: TRBJ1-6
clone size: .
D gene: .
V gene: TRBV15
CDR3 protein: CATSRDHSGTLHF
CDR3 DNA: TGTGCCACCAGCAGAGATCATTCGGGGACCCTCCACTTT

J gene: TRBJ1-2
clone size: .
D gene: .
V gene: TRBV10-3
CDR3 protein: CAISESTGKSGRNYGYTF
CDR3 DNA: TGTGCCATCAGTGAGTCTACCGGCAAATCAGGAAGGAACTATGGCTACACCTTC

J gene: TRBJ2-3
clone size: .
D gene: .
V gene: TRBV19
CDR3 protein: CASNDRATDTQYF
CDR3 DNA: TGTGCCAGTAATGACAGAGCCACAGATACGCAGTATTTT

J gene: TRBJ1-5
clone size: .
D gene: .
V gene: TRBV20-1
CDR3 protein: CSASLSPEGQPQHF
CDR3 DNA: TGCAGTGCTAGTTTGTCCCCGGAGGGACAGCCCCAGCATTTT

J gene: TRBJ2-2
clone size: .
D gene: TRBD1
V gene: TRBV4-2
CDR3 protein: CASSQTGGWTGELFF
CDR3 DNA: TGTGCCAGCAGCCAGACAGGGGGATGGACCGGGGAGCTGTTTTTT

J gene: TRBJ1-6
clone size: .
D gene: TRBD1
V gene: TRBV5-4
CDR3 protein: CASSLSQGAGNSPLHF
CDR3 DNA: TGTGCCAGCAGCTTGTCTCAGGGGGCGGGCAATTCACCCCTCCACTTT

J gene: TRBJ2-1
clone size: .
D gene: TRBD2
V gene: TRBV7-2
CDR3 protein: CASIVAGTTSYNEQFF
CDR3 DNA: TGTGCCAGCATCGTCGCCGGGACTACCTCCTACAATGAGCAGTTCTTC

J gene: TRBJ2-1
clone size: .
D gene: .
V gene: TRBV11-3
CDR3 protein: CASSLGLRGGSYNEQFF
CDR3 DNA: TGTGCCAGCAGCTTAGGGTTGCGAGGCGGCTCCTACAATGAGCAGTTCTTC

J gene: TRBJ2-3
clone size: .
D gene: TRBD1
V gene: TRBV30
CDR3 protein: CAWVGQGPPDTQYF
CDR3 DNA: TGTGCCTGGGTAGGACAGGGCCCCCCGGATACGCAGTATTTT

J gene: TRBJ1-4
clone size: .
D gene: .
V gene: TRBV18
CDR3 protein: CASSRNTIRGMEKLFF
CDR3 DNA: TGTGCCAGCTCACGAAACACTATAAGGGGTATGGAAAAACTGTTTTTT

J gene: TRBJ2-3
clone size: .
D gene: TRBD2
V gene: TRBV5-5
CDR3 protein: CASSFQLAGAGTDTQYF
CDR3 DNA: TGTGCCAGCAGCTTCCAACTAGCGGGAGCGGGCACAGATACGCAGTATTTT

J gene: TRBJ2-2
clone size: .
D gene: TRBD1
V gene: TRBV10-3
CDR3 protein: CAISESIQGADGELFF
CDR3 DNA: TGTGCCATCAGTGAGTCGATCCAGGGGGCCGACGGGGAGCTGTTTTTT

J gene: TRBJ2-3
clone size: .
D gene: TRBD1
V gene: TRBV3-1/TRBV3-2
CDR3 protein: CASSPGGASTDTQYF
CDR3 DNA: TGTGCCAGCAGCCCAGGGGGCGCGAGCACAGATACGCAGTATTTT

J gene: TRBJ2-2
clone size: .
D gene: TRBD1
V gene: TRBV11-3
CDR3 protein: CASSLGQAYTGELFF
CDR3 DNA: TGTGCCAGCAGCTTGGGACAGGCCTACACCGGGGAGCTGTTTTTT

J gene: TRBJ2-5
clone size: .
D gene: TRBD2
V gene: TRBV30
CDR3 protein: CAWGGLAGGETQYF
CDR3 DNA: TGTGCCTGGGGGGGACTAGCGGGAGGAGAGACCCAGTACTTC

J gene: TRBJ1-1
clone size: .
D gene: .
V gene: TRBV5-1
CDR3 protein: CASRAQAENTEAFF
CDR3 DNA: TGCGCCAGCAGGGCCCAGGCCGAGAACACTGAAGCTTTCTTT

J gene: TRBJ1-1
clone size: .
D gene: .
V gene: TRBV14
CDR3 protein: CASSQDILGLNTEAFF
CDR3 DNA: TGTGCCAGCAGCCAAGATATACTAGGGTTGAACACTGAAGCTTTCTTT

J gene: TRBJ1-5
clone size: .
D gene: .
V gene: TRBV6-2/TRBV6-3
CDR3 protein: CASSYSFSGASNQPQHF
CDR3 DNA: TGTGCCAGCAGTTACTCCTTTTCAGGGGCTAGCAATCAGCCCCAGCATTTT

J gene: TRBJ2-5
clone size: once
D gene: .
V gene: TRBV3-1/TRBV3-2
CDR3 protein: CASSQGGDRKETQYF
CDR3 DNA: TGTGCCAGCAGCCAGGGGGGGGACAGGAAAGAGACCCAGTACTTC

J gene: TRBJ2-7
clone size: .
D gene: .
V gene: TRBV10-1
CDR3 protein: CASSDKGHSEQYF
CDR3 DNA: TGCGCCAGCAGTGACAAAGGACACTCCGAGCAGTACTTC

J gene: TRBJ1-1
clone size: .
D gene: .
V gene: TRBV7-2
CDR3 protein: CASSLAVGVNTEAFF
CDR3 DNA: TGTGCCAGCAGCTTAGCAGTCGGGGTGAACACTGAAGCTTTCTTT

J gene: TRBJ1-1
clone size: .
D gene: .
V gene: TRBV24-1
CDR3 protein: CATSDPGRAQGAFF
CDR3 DNA: TGTGCCACCAGTGATCCAGGTAGGGCCCAGGGAGCTTTCTTT

J gene: TRBJ1-2
clone size: once
D gene: TRBD1
V gene: TRBV24-1
CDR3 protein: CATSDSGGTDYGYTF
CDR3 DNA: TGTGCCACCAGTGATAGCGGAGGGACAGACTATGGCTACACCTTC

J gene: TRBJ2-1
clone size: few
D gene: .
V gene: TRBV11-2
CDR3 protein: CASSSAFRTDQFF
CDR3 DNA: TGTGCCAGCAGCTCCGCCTTTAGGACAGATCAGTTCTTC

J gene: TRBJ2-5
clone size: once
D gene: TRBD2
V gene: TRBV9
CDR3 protein: CASSVGTRSLGQETQYF
CDR3 DNA: TGTGCCAGCAGCGTAGGGACTAGGTCCTTGGGCCAAGAGACCCAGTACTTC

J gene: TRBJ2-1
clone size: .
D gene: .
V gene: TRBV21-1
CDR3 protein: CASSKAPQFF
CDR3 DNA: TGTGCCAGCAGCAAAGCCCCTCAGTTCTTC

J gene: TRBJ2-6
clone size: .
D gene: .
V gene: TRBV7-9
CDR3 protein: CASSLVRGANYPGANVLTF
CDR3 DNA: TGTGCCAGCAGCTTAGTCAGGGGCGCGAACTACCCTGGGGCCAACGTCCTGACTTTC

J gene: TRBJ1-5
clone size: .
D gene: TRBD1
V gene: TRBV4-1
CDR3 protein: CASSQPDRGLGNQPQHF
CDR3 DNA: TGCGCCAGCAGCCAACCGGACAGGGGGCTTGGCAATCAGCCCCAGCATTTT

J gene: TRBJ2-7
clone size: .
D gene: TRBD2
V gene: TRBV9
CDR3 protein: CASSPTTSGYEQYF
CDR3 DNA: TGTGCCAGCAGCCCTACGACTAGCGGTTACGAGCAGTACTTC

J gene: TRBJ1-3
clone size: .
D gene: .
V gene: TRBV9
CDR3 protein: CASSVEGQPGNTIYF
CDR3 DNA: TGTGCCAGCAGCGTAGAGGGGCAGCCTGGAAACACCATATATTTT

J gene: TRBJ2-7
clone size: .
D gene: TRBD2
V gene: TRBV5-1
CDR3 protein: CASSSTSGMTYEQYF
CDR3 DNA: TGCGCCAGCAGCTCGACTAGCGGGATGACCTACGAGCAGTACTTC

J gene: TRBJ1-2
clone size: .
D gene: .
V gene: TRBV6-1
CDR3 protein: CASSEKGQGIPYGYTF
CDR3 DNA: TGTGCCAGCAGTGAAAAGGGGCAAGGGATTCCCTATGGCTACACCTTC

J gene: TRBJ2-3
clone size: .
D gene: .
V gene: TRBV6-5
CDR3 protein: CAGAVEADTQYF
CDR3 DNA: TGTGCCGGAGCCGTTGAGGCAGATACGCAGTATTTT

J gene: TRBJ1-2
clone size: .
D gene: .
V gene: TRBV5-1
CDR3 protein: CASSFAGDYGYTF
CDR3 DNA: TGCGCCAGCAGCTTTGCGGGGGACTATGGCTACACCTTC

J gene: TRBJ2-1
clone size: .
D gene: TRBD2
V gene: TRBV9
CDR3 protein: CASSPGLAGVEQFF
CDR3 DNA: TGTGCCAGCAGCCCGGGACTAGCGGGAGTTGAGCAGTTCTTC

J gene: TRBJ1-2
clone size: .
D gene: TRBD1
V gene: TRBV18
CDR3 protein: CASSSQNTGGQQSGYTF
CDR3 DNA: TGTGCCAGCTCATCACAGAACACCGGGGGACAGCAGTCGGGCTACACCTTC

J gene: TRBJ2-3
clone size: few
D gene: TRBD2
V gene: TRBV28
CDR3 protein: CASIAGRTDTQYF
CDR3 DNA: TGTGCCAGTATAGCGGGAAGAACAGATACGCAGTATTTT

J gene: TRBJ2-5
clone size: .
D gene: TRBD2
V gene: TRBV7-3
CDR3 protein: CASSSIAGVGETQYF
CDR3 DNA: TGTGCCAGCAGCTCTATAGCGGGAGTGGGAGAGACCCAGTACTTC

J gene: TRBJ1-2
clone size: .
D gene: .
V gene: TRBV3-1/TRBV3-2
CDR3 protein: CASSQGPEGYTF
CDR3 DNA: TGTGCCAGCAGCCAAGGCCCAGAAGGCTACACCTTC

J gene: TRBJ2-7
clone size: .
D gene: .
V gene: TRBV15
CDR3 protein: CATSAVEGEQYF
CDR3 DNA: TGTGCCACCAGCGCAGTGGAGGGAGAGCAGTACTTC